A single sample is the source of the 12 T cell receptor beta chains below, sequenced in a study of Ad26.COV2.S vaccination and SARS-CoV-2 variants. Assay used: immunoSEQ multiplex PCR; TCRdb lists only in-frame clones, some missing. Of 350,000 to 500,000 clones detected, roughly nine tenths appear once; the ten largest clones hold around 2.5%. Treatment described: roughly 19 received Ad26.COV2.S at low or high dose, single or two shots; five or six received placebo; per-sample allocation not given. Vaccine and placebo recipients were sampled on day 63 after the first injection. The material sequenced was peripheral blood, taken in a trial of Ad26.COV2.S vaccine versus placebo. The receptors here all came from a person aged 18 to 59 who received the Ad26.COV2.S COVID-19 vaccine or a placebo.

This chain links TRBV18 with TRBJ1-4; D gene uncertain. The CDR3 extends over 15 amino acids. With 0 bases removed from V and 5 bases from J, the gap between germline ends came to 10 bases. The germline V gene encodes CDR1 KGHSH and CDR2 LQKENI. The CDR3 is CASSPPGSLNEKLFF. The CDR3 nucleotides are TGTGCCAGCTCACCACCGGGAAGTCTAAATGAAAAACTGTTTTTT.

The CDR3 DNA reads TGTGCCAGCAGCCGGGCCCGAAGCCCTGAAAAACTGTTTTTT. This sequence encodes CASSRARSPEKLFF. The chain employs TRBV3-1 (or the pseudogene TRBV3-2) and TRBJ1-4; D remains unclear. Germline V gene lookup returns CDR1 LGHDT and CDR2 YNNKEL (reference sequence). The CDR3 is 14 amino acids. V was pared by 4 bases and J by 7 bases, with 13 bases between.

CDR3 region: CASSHRGDGYTF. CDR3 in DNA: TGTGCCAGCAGCCACCGGGGGGATGGCTACACCTTC. The chain joins TRBV6-5 to TRBJ1-2; TRBD1 is a possible D gene (5 bases). V was pared by 6 bases and J by 6 bases, with 11 bases between. Germline V gene lookup returns CDR1 MNHEY and CDR2 SVGAGI. There are 12 residues in the CDR3.

This clone is a singleton in its sample. CDR3 coding DNA: TGTGCCAGCAGCGATCATAGCTACTCCTACAATGAGCAGTTCTTC. Translated, it gives CASSDHSYSYNEQFF. The rearrangement uses TRBV2 and TRBJ2-1; no reliable D call. With 6 bases removed from V and 0 bases from J, the gap between germline ends came to 12 bases. The CDR3 is 15 residues long. Germline loops: CDR1 SNHLY, CDR2 FYNNEI.

This chain uses TRBV28 with TRBJ1-1; D not resolved. The CDR3 totals 14 residues. Germline V CDR1 and CDR2: MDHEN, SYDVKM. Between the trimmed V and J ends, which lost 6 bases and 1 base, there was a span of 12 bases. CDR3 sequence: CASSEGPSNTEAFF. The CDR3 DNA reads TGTGCCAGCAGCGAAGGGCCGTCGAACACTGAAGCTTTCTTT.

This chain links TRBV18 with TRBJ2-5, with D perhaps matching TRBD1 or TRBD2 (5 bases each). Germline CDR1 is KGHSH and CDR2 is LQKENI. V lost 3 bases and J 5 bases, leaving 16 bases between the germline ends. The CDR3 runs to 15 residues. The CDR3: CASSPSNGAWETQYF. Here the CDR3 DNA reads TGTGCCAGCTCACCCTCGAACGGGGCGTGGGAGACCCAGTACTTC.

The chain employs TRBV6-1 and TRBJ1-2; D not resolved. Per the germline V gene, CDR1 is MNHNS and CDR2 is SASEGT. The CDR3 loop spans 12 amino acids. Trimming pared 2 bases from V and 8 bases from J, leaving 9 bases between. Here the CDR3 DNA reads TGTGCCAGCAGTGAACTGTGGGCCGGCTACACCTTC. Translation: CASSELWAGYTF.

The CDR3 spells CASSLPGSYNEQFF. The CDR3, as DNA: TGCGCCAGCAGCTTGCCGGGTTCCTACAATGAGCAGTTCTTC. The chain is built from TRBV5-1 and TRBJ2-1; D gene ambiguous. CDR1 SGHRS and CDR2 YFSETQ come from the germline V gene. Between the trimmed V and J ends, which lost 1 base and 1 base, there was a span of 6 bases. The CDR3 has 14 amino acids.

CDR3 in DNA: TGTGCCTGGACTTACAACACTGAAGCTTTCTTT. This encodes CAWTYNTEAFF. The rearrangement links TRBV30 to TRBJ1-1; unclear D gene. Germline V gene lookup returns CDR1 GTSNPN and CDR2 SVGIG (reference sequence). V dropped 4 bases and J dropped 2 bases, with 5 bases sitting between them. The CDR3 contains 11 residues.

The rearrangement joins TRBV24-1 to TRBJ1-2; D is ambiguous. With 1 base removed from V and 4 bases from J, the gap between germline ends came to 3 bases. This CDR3 contains 12 residues. The germline V gene has CDR1 KGHDR and CDR2 SFDVKD. CDR3 DNA: TGTGCCACCAGTGATTTTTCCTATGGCTACACCTTC. The encoded protein is CATSDFSYGYTF.

The V gene is TRBV18, the J gene TRBJ2-1, with D tentatively TRBD2 (5 bases). The germline CDR1 and CDR2 sequences are KGHSH and LQKENI. With 5 bases removed from V and 6 bases from J, the gap between germline ends came to 17 bases. The CDR3 sequence is 15 residues long. The CDR3 nucleotides read TGTGCCAGCTCAACGGGGTTGAAAGAGAGCAATGAGCAGTTCTTC. It specifies CASSTGLKESNEQFF. Full variable domain (remainder filled in from reference TRBV18 and TRBJ2-1): NAGVMQNPRHLVRRRGQEARLRCSPMKGHSHVYWYRQLPEEGLKFMVYLQKENIIDESGMPKERFSAEFPKEGPSILRIQQVVRGDSAAYFCASSTGLKESNEQFFGPGTRLTVL.

The sample holds a few counts of this clone. The CDR3 sequence is CAISETGRLEQYV. DNA for the CDR3: TGTGCCATCAGTGAGACGGGGCGTCTCGAGCAGTACGTC. The chain links TRBV10-3 to TRBJ2-7, with D perhaps assigned TRBD1 or TRBD2 (5 bases each). CDR1 and CDR2 from the germline V gene are ENHRY and SYGVKD. The V and J ends lost 2 bases and 6 bases respectively, with 11 bases between them. The CDR3 spans 13 residues.